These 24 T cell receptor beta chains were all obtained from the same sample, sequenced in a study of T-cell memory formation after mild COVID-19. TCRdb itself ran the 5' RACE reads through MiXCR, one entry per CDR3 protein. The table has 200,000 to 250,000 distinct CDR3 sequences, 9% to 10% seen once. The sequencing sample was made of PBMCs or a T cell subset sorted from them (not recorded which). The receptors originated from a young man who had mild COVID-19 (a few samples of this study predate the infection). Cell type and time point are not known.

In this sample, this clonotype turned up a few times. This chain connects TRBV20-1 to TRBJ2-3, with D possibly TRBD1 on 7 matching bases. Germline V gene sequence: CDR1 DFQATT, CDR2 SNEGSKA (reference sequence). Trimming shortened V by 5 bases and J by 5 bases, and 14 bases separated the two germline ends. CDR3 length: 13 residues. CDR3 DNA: TGCAGTGCTCGGGGGACAGTTGGAGATACGCAGTATTTT. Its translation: CSARGTVGDTQYF.

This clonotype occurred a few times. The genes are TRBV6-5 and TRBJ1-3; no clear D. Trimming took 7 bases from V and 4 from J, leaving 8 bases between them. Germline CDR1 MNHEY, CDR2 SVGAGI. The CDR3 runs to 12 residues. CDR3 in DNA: TGTGCCAGCATAGGGTTGGGAAACACCATATATTTT. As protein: CASIGLGNTIYF.

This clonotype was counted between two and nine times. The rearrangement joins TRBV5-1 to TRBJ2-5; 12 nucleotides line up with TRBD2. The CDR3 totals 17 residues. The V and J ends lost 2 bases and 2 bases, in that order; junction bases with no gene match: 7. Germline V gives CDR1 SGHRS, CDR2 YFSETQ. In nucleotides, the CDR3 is TGCGCCAGCAGCTTACGAAGGACTAGCGGGAAACAAGAGACCCAGTACTTC. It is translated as CASSLRRTSGKQETQYF. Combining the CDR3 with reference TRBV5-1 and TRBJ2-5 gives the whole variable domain KAGVTQTPRYLIKTRGQQVTLSCSPISGHRSVSWYQQTPGQGLQFLFEYFSETQRNKGNFPGRFSGRQFSNSRSEMNVSTLELGDSALYLCASSLRRTSGKQETQYFGPGTRLLVL.

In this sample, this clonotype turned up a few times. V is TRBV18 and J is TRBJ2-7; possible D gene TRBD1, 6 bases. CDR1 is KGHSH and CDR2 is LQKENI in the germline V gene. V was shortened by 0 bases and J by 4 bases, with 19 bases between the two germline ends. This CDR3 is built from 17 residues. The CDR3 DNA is TGTGCCAGCTCACCACCGAGCGGCCCAGGGGTAGGGTACGAGCAGTACTTC. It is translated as CASSPPSGPGVGYEQYF.

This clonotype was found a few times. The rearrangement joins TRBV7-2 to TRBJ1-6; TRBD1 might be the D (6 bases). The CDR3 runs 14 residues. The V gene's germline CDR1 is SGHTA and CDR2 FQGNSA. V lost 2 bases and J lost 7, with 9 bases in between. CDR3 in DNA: TGTGCCAGCAGCTTACGTCAGGGGAATTCACCCCTCCACTTT. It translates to CASSLRQGNSPLHF.

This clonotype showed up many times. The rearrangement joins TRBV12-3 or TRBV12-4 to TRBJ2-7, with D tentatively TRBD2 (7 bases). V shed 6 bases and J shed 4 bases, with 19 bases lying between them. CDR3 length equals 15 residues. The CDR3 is CASSPMGGAAYEQYF. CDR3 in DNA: TGTGCCAGCAGCCCCATGGGGGGGGCTGCATACGAGCAGTACTTC.

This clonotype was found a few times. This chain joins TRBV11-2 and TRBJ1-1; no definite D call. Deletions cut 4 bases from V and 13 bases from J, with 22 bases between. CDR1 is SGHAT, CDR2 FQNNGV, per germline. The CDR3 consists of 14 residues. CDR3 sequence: CASSSTTDLLDGFF. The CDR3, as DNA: TGTGCCAGCAGCTCCACGACGGACCTCCTAGATGGTTTCTTT.

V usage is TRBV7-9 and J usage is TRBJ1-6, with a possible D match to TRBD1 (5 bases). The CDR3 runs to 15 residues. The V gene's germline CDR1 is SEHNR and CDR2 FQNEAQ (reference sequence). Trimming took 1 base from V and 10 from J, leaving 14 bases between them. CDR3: CASSLGGREESPLHF. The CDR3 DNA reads TGTGCCAGCAGCTTAGGGGGACGTGAAGAGTCACCCCTCCACTTT.

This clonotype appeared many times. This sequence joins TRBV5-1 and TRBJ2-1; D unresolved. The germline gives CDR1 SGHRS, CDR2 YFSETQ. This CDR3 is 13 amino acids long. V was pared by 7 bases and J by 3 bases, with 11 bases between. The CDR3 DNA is TGCGCCAGCGCACGGAGTAACTACAATGAGCAGTTCTTC. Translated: CASARSNYNEQFF.

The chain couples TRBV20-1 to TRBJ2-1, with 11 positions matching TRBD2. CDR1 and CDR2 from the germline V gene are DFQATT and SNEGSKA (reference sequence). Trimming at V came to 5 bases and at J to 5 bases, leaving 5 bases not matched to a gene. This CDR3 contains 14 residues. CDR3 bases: TGCAGTGCTCTGGGACTAGCGGTCCACAATGAGCAGTTCTTC. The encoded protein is CSALGLAVHNEQFF.

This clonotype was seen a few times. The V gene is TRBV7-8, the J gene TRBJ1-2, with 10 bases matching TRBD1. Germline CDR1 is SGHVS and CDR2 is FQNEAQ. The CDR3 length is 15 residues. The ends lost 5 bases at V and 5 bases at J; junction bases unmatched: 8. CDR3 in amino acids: CASSADRGPLYGYTF. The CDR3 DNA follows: TGTGCCAGCAGCGCCGACAGGGGGCCTCTATATGGCTACACCTTC.

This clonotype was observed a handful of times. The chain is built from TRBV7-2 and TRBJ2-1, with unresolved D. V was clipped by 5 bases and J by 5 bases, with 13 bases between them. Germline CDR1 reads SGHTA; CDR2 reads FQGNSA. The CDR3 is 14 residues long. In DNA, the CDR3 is TGTGCCAGCAGCGAAGTGGCAGCCCACAATGAGCAGTTCTTC. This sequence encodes CASSEVAAHNEQFF. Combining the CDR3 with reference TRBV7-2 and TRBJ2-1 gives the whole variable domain GAGVSQSPSNKVTEKGKDVELRCDPISGHTALYWYRQSLGQGLEFLIYFQGNSAPDKSGLPSDRFSAERTGGSVSTLTIQRTQQEDSAVYLCASSEVAAHNEQFFGPGTRLTVL.

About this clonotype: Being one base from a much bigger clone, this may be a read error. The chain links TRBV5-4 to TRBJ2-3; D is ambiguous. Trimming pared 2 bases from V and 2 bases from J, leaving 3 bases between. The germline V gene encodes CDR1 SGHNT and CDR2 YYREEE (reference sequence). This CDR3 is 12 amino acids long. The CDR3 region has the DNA TGTGCCAGCAGCTTTACCACAGATACGCAGTATTTT. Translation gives CASSFTTDTQYF.

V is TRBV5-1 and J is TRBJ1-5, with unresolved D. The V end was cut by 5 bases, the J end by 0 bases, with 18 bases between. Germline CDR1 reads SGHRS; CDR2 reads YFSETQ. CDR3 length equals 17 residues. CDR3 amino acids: CASRFRGGHLSNQPQHF. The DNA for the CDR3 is TGCGCCAGCAGATTCCGGGGAGGGCACCTTAGCAATCAGCCCCAGCATTTT. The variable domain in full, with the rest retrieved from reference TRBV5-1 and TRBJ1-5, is KAGVTQTPRYLIKTRGQQVTLSCSPISGHRSVSWYQQTPGQGLQFLFEYFSETQRNKGNFPGRFSGRQFSNSRSEMNVSTLELGDSALYLCASRFRGGHLSNQPQHFGDGTRLSIL.

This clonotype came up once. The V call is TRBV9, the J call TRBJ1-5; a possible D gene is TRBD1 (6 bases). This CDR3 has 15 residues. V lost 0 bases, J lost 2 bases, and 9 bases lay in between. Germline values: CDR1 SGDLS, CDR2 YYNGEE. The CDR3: CASSVAPGGNQPQHF. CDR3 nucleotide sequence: TGTGCCAGCAGCGTAGCTCCAGGGGGCAATCAGCCCCAGCATTTT.

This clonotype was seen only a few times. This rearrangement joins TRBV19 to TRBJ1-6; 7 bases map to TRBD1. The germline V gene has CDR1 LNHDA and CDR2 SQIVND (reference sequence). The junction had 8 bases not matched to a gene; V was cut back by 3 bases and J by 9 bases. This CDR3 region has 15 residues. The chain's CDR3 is CASSMTRQGRSPLHF. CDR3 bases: TGTGCCAGTAGTATGACGAGACAGGGTCGTTCACCCCTCCACTTT.

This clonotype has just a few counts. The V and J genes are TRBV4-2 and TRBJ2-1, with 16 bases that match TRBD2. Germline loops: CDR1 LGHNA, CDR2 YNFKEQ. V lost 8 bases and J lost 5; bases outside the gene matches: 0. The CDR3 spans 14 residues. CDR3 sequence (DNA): TGTGCCAGCGGGACTAGCGGGGGGGACAATGAGCAGTTCTTC. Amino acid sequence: CASGTSGGDNEQFF.

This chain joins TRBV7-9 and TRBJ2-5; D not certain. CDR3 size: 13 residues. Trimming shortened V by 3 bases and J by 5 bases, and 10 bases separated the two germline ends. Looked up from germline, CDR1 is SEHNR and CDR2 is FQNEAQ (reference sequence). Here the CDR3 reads CASSFVKLETQYF. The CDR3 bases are TGTGCCAGCAGCTTCGTCAAGTTGGAGACCCAGTACTTC.

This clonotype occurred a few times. CDR3 nucleotide sequence: TGTGCCAGCAGCTTAGTCGTCGGAGGGGGGCAAGGAAACACCATATATTTT. This encodes CASSLVVGGGQGNTIYF. The genes are TRBV7-2 and TRBJ1-3; the D gene is possibly TRBD1 (6 bases). Germline-derived CDR1 and CDR2 are SGHTA and FQGNSA. V was shortened by 1 base and J by 4 bases, with 17 bases between the two germline ends. The CDR3 is made up of 17 amino acids.

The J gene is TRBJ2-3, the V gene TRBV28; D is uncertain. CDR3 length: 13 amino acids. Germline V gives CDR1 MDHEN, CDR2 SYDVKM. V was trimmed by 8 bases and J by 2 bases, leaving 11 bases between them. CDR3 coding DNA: TGTGCCAGCGGTGGTAGCTTCACAGATACGCAGTATTTT. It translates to CASGGSFTDTQYF.

CDR3 loop: CASSYHFGNTEAFF. In DNA form, the CDR3 reads TGTGCCAGCAGCTACCATTTCGGGAACACTGAAGCTTTCTTT. The chain uses TRBV7-2 and TRBJ1-1; D ambiguous. The length of the CDR3 is 14 residues. Germline V gene data show CDR1 as SGHTA and CDR2 as FQGNSA. Trimming removed 4 bases from V and 1 base from J, with 10 bases in between.

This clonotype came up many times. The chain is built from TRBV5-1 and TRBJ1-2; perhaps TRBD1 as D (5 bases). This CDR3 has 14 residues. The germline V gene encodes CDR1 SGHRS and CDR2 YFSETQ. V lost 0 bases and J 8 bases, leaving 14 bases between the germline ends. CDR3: CASSLGTPEGGYTF. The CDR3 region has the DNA TGCGCCAGCAGCTTGGGGACCCCCGAGGGGGGCTACACCTTC. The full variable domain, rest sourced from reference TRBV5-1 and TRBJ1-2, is KAGVTQTPRYLIKTRGQQVTLSCSPISGHRSVSWYQQTPGQGLQFLFEYFSETQRNKGNFPGRFSGRQFSNSRSEMNVSTLELGDSALYLCASSLGTPEGGYTFGSGTRLTVV.

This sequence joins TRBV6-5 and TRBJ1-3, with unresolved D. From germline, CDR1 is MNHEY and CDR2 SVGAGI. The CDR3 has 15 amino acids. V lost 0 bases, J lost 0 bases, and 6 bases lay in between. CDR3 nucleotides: TGTGCCAGCAGTTACTCTCTTATCTCTGGAAACACCATATATTTT. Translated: CASSYSLISGNTIYF.

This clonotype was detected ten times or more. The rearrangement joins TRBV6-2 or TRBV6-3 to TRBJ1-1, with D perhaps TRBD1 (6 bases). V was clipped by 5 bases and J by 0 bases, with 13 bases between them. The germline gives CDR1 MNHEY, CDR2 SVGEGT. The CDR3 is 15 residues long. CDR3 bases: TGTGCCAGCAGTCGCGGGGGGGCCATGAACACTGAAGCTTTCTTT. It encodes CASSRGGAMNTEAFF.